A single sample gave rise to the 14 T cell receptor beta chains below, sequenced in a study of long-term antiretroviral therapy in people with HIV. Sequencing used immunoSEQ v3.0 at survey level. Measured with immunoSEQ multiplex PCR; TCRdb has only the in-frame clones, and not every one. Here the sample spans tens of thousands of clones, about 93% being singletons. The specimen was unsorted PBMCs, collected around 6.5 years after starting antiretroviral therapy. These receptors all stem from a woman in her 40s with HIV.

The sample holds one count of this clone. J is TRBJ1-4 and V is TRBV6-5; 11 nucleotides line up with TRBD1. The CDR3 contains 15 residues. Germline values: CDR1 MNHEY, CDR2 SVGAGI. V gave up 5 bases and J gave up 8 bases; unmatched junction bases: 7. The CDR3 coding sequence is TGTGCCAGCAGTGGGACAGGGGGAATGGGGGAAAAACTGTTTTTT. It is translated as CASSGTGGMGEKLFF.

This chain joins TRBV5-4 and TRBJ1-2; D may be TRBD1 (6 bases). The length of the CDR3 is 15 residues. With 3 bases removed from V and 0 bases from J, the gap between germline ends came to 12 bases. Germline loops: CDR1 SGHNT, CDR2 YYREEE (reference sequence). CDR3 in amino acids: CASSSLDRANYGYTF. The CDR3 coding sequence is TGTGCCAGCAGCTCACTGGACAGAGCTAACTATGGCTACACCTTC.

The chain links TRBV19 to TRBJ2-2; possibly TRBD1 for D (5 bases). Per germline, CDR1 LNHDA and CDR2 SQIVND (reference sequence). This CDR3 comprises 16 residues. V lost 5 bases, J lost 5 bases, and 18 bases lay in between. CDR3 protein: CASSARQWGTTGELFF. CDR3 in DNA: TGTGCCAGTAGTGCTAGACAGTGGGGAACTACCGGGGAGCTGTTTTTT.

In DNA, the CDR3 is TGTGCCTGGAGTCTAAACCAGAATTCACCCCTCCACTTT. As protein: CAWSLNQNSPLHF. The chain uses TRBV30 and TRBJ1-6; D remains unclear. Germline CDR1 reads GTSNPN; CDR2 reads SVGIG (reference sequence). Trimming stripped 2 bases from V and 7 bases from J, with 9 bases between. The CDR3 extends over 13 amino acids.

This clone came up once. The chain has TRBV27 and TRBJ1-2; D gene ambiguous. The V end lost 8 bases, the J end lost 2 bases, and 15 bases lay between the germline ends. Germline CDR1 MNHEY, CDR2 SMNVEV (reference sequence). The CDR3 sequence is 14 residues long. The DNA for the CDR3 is TGTGCCAGCGGAGAGTTTGGGCAGAACTATGGCTACACCTTC. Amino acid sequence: CASGEFGQNYGYTF.

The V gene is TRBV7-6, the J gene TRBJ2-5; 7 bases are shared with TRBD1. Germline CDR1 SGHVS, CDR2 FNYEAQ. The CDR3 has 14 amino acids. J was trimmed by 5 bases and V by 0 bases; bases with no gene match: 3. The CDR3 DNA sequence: TGTGCCAGCAGCTTAGCGGGGACAGTGGAGACCCAGTACTTC. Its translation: CASSLAGTVETQYF.

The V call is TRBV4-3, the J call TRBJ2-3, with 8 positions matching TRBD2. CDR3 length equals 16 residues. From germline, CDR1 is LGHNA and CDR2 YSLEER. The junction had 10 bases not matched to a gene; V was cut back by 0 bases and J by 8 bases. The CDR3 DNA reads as TGCGCCAGCAGCCAAGATGACCGGGGGGGGCTTTTTACGCAGTATTTT. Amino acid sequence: CASSQDDRGGLFTQYF.

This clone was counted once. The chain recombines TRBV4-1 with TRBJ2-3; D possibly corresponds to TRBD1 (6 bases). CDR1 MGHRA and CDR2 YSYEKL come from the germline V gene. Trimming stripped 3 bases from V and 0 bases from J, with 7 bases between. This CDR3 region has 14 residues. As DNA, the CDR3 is TGCGCCAGCAGCCAGACAGGAAGCACAGATACGCAGTATTTT. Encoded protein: CASSQTGSTDTQYF.

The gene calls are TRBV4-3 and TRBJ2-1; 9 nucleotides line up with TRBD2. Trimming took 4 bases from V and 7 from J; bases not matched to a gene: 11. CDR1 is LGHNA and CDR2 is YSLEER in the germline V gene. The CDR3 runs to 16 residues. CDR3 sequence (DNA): TGCGCCAGCAGCCCCAACGGGCTAGCGGGGCCTAATGAGCAGTTCTTC. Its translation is CASSPNGLAGPNEQFF.

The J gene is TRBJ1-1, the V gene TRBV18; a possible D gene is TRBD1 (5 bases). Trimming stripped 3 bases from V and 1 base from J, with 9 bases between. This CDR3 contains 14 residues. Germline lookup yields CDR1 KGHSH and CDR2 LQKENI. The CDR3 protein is CASSPQGRNTEAFF. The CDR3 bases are TGTGCCAGCTCACCGCAGGGCAGGAACACTGAAGCTTTCTTT.

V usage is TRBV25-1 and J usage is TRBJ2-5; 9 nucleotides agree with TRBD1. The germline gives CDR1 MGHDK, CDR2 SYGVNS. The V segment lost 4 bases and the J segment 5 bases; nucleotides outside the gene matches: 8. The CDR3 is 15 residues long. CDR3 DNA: TGTGCCAGCAGTGGCGAAACAGGGGGCGCGGAGACCCAGTACTTC. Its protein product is CASSGETGGAETQYF. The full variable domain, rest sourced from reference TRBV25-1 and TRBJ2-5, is EADIYQTPRYLVIGTGKKITLECSQTMGHDKMYWYQQDPGMELHLIHYSYGVNSTEKGDLSSESTVSRIRTEHFPLTLESARPSHTSQYLCASSGETGGAETQYFGPGTRLLVL.

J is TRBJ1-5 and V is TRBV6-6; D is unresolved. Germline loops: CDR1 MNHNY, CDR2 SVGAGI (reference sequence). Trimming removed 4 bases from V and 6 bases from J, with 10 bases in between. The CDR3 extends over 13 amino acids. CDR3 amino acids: CASSSGRIQPQHF. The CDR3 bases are TGTGCCAGCAGTTCCGGACGCATTCAGCCCCAGCATTTT.

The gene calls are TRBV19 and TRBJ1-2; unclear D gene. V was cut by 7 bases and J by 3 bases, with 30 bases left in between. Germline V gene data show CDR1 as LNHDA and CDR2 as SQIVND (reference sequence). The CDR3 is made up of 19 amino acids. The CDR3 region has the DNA TGTGCCAGTACCGACAAATTGCCGGGGATGAGGATAGGATACTATGGCTACACCTTC. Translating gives CASTDKLPGMRIGYYGYTF.

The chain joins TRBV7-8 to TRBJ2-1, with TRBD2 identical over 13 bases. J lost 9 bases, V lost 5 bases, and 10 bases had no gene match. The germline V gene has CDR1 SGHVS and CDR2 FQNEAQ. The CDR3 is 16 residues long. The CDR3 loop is CASSGPWTSGGGEQFF. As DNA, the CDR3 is TGTGCCAGCAGCGGACCTTGGACTAGCGGGGGCGGTGAGCAGTTCTTC.